Listed below are T cell receptor beta chains from one sample, sequenced in a study of monozygotic twins with inflammatory bowel disease. One entry per CDR3 protein, without DNA, is what TCRdb gives after re-calling the 5' RACE reads. The listing records 80,000 or so distinct CDR3 sequences. The specimen was blood. The receptors stem from a human donor with ulcerative colitis or Crohn's disease, or a healthy co-twin of an affected twin (not recorded which). The CDR3 runs from the conserved cysteine through the conserved F or W. Each record gives: V gene, J gene, CDR3 protein.

>TRBV5-4|TRBJ1-4
CASSLVGSNEKLFF
>TRBV6-5|TRBJ2-2
CASSYGQGAANTGELFF
>TRBV5-5|TRBJ1-5
CASSLYGGGNQPQHF
>TRBV6-5|TRBJ1-5
CASSYGTANNQPQHF
>TRBV7-2|TRBJ2-3
CASSLFIPTSNTDTQYF
>TRBV5-6|TRBJ1-1
CASSSRGRNTEAFF
>TRBV5-1|TRBJ1-1
CASQPPGFTEAFF
>TRBV20-1|TRBJ1-1
CSARTLDTEAFF
>TRBV5-1|TRBJ1-5
CASSQAGLDQPQHF
>TRBV12-3/TRBV12-4|TRBJ1-1
CASTVRGFFTEAFF
>TRBV4-1|TRBJ1-1
CASSQDIDGLNTEAFF
>TRBV29-1|TRBJ1-1
CSVGTSEDTEAFF
>TRBV5-1|TRBJ2-5
CASSLGNIDSGETQYF
>TRBV4-1|TRBJ2-3
CASSQDEDSLGTDTQYF
>TRBV11-2|TRBJ1-3
CASSLETGSSGNTIYF
>TRBV5-1|TRBJ1-6
CASSLGGFGNSPLHF
>TRBV20-1|TRBJ1-1
CSAPNLKQGRAFF
>TRBV11-2|TRBJ1-1
CASSFTDTGTVAFF
>TRBV5-1|TRBJ2-5
CASSPGDRDYETQYF
>TRBV5-1|TRBJ2-7
CASSTGTGGLGEQYF
>TRBV20-1|TRBJ1-4
CSARDHRGGEKLFF
>TRBV6-1|TRBJ2-7
CASTPGQGAVLLYEQYF
>TRBV9|TRBJ1-2
CASSVDSSNYGYTF
>TRBV7-2|TRBJ2-3
CASSSPGARSDTQYF
>TRBV20-1|TRBJ2-3
CSVDGLSTDTQYF
>TRBV20-1|TRBJ2-5
CSAREYRDRGQGETQYF
>TRBV5-1|TRBJ2-2
CASSLVKDRGNTGELFF
>TRBV12-3/TRBV12-4|TRBJ2-3
CASRIGAGGPDTQYF
>TRBV7-6|TRBJ2-1
CASSSSKYNEQFF
>TRBV6-5|TRBJ2-1
CASSSLAGGFNEQFF
>TRBV18|TRBJ1-2
CASSPTEGWGSYYGYTF
>TRBV6-6|TRBJ2-1
CASSYSRSYNEQFF
>TRBV29-1|TRBJ2-2
CSAGAGWTGELFF
>TRBV4-2|TRBJ1-2
CASSQGRGNGYTF
>TRBV19|TRBJ1-5
CASSISQGATQPQHF
>TRBV5-1|TRBJ1-1
CASSLLAENTEAFF
>TRBV11-2|TRBJ2-2
CASSFTKTPGGPGRSGELFF
>TRBV20-1|TRBJ1-5
CSALWGNNQPQHF
>TRBV9|TRBJ2-3
CASSVNPVTDTQYF
>TRBV12-3/TRBV12-4|TRBJ1-6
CASSFRQAHNSPLHF
>TRBV7-2|TRBJ2-7
CASSYTRDSFYEQYF